A selection of T cell receptor beta chains follows, all from one sample in a study of blood T cell repertoires in COVID-19. Assay used: immunoSEQ multiplex PCR; TCRdb lists only in-frame clones, some missing. The sample lists tens of thousands of clones; around 86% were seen once. Specimen: peripheral blood. The source is a man in his sixties with active COVID-19. CDR3s include the opening cysteine and the closing phenylalanine or tryptophan. A D gene is named only where the DNA matches it firmly. Only some rows state a clone size, as once, few, many or a class for expanded clones.

size	length	J	V	D	DNA	CDR3
NA	17	TRBJ1-6	TRBV7-2	NA	TGTGCCAGCAGCTTAGCGTCGATAGGGGCGGATAATTCACCCCTCCACTTT	CASSLASIGADNSPLHF
once	15	TRBJ2-2	TRBV6-1	NA	TGTGCCAGCAGTGAAAGCCTGTTAGGAGCCGGGGAGCTGTTTTTT	CASSESLLGAGELFF
NA	12	TRBJ2-5	TRBV30	TRBD1	TGTGCCTACAGGGGTGTCAGCCAGACCCAGTACTTC	CAYRGVSQTQYF
NA	14	TRBJ1-1	TRBV20-1	TRBD1	TGCAGTGCTAGTCGGGACAGCTTGAACACTGAAGCTTTCTTT	CSASRDSLNTEAFF
NA	18	TRBJ1-3	TRBV3-1/TRBV3-2	NA	TGTGCCAGCAGCCACCCCCAGGGGACACCGAGCTCTGGAAACACCATATATTTT	CASSHPQGTPSSGNTIYF
once	15	TRBJ2-1	TRBV7-2	NA	TGTGCCAGCAGCCGCGGGTGGAACCCCTACAATGAGCAGTTCTTC	CASSRGWNPYNEQFF
NA	18	TRBJ2-6	TRBV8-1	NA	TGCGGCAGTCGATCTGGTGATAGCCACAAAAGTCGGGCCAACGTCCTGACTTTC	CGSRSGDSHKSRANVLTF
once	15	TRBJ2-2	TRBV5-6	NA	TGTGCCAGCAGCTGGCTAGGATCGAACACCGGGGAGCTGTTTTTT	CASSWLGSNTGELFF
NA	13	TRBJ2-5	TRBV6-5	NA	TGTGCCAGCAGTTATGCACAACAAGAGACCCAGTACTTC	CASSYAQQETQYF
NA	16	TRBJ2-4	TRBV7-9	TRBD2	TGTGCCAGCAGCTTGGGAGGGGTTCTAGCCAAAAACATTCAGTACTTC	CASSLGGVLAKNIQYF
once	17	TRBJ2-7	TRBV7-9	NA	TGTGCCAGCAGCTTATTTGGTTCTGGTCAGGGGGGCGTGGAGCAGTACTTC	CASSLFGSGQGGVEQYF
NA	16	TRBJ2-2	TRBV18	NA	TGTGCCAGCTCACCTCGCCCAGGTCGGAACACCGGGGAGCTGTTTTTT	CASSPRPGRNTGELFF
few	15	TRBJ1-2	TRBV24-1	TRBD1	TGTGCCACCAGTGGTCTACAGGGGACTAACTATGGCTACACCTTC	CATSGLQGTNYGYTF
NA	17	TRBJ1-5	TRBV27	NA	TGTGCCAGCAGTTTCGAAACAGAGGCAGGGGATGGTCAGCCCCAGCATTTT	CASSFETEAGDGQPQHF
NA	12	TRBJ2-7	TRBV7-9	NA	TGTGCCAGCAGCCCCAACTCCTACGAGCAGTACTTC	CASSPNSYEQYF
NA	15	TRBJ1-3	TRBV19	NA	TGTGCCAGTAGTATAGGGAGAATTATCGGAAACACCATATATTTT	CASSIGRIIGNTIYF
few	14	TRBJ1-2	TRBV18	TRBD1	TGTGCCAGCTCACCACAGGGACAGAACTATGGCTACACCTTC	CASSPQGQNYGYTF
few	16	TRBJ2-2	TRBV28	TRBD2	TGTGCCAGCAGGGTCTGGACGGGAGGGGACCACAGGGAGCTGTTTTTT	CASRVWTGGDHRELFF
NA	14	TRBJ2-5	TRBV6-6	NA	TGTGCCAGCAGTTACCCCGGGGGCCAAGAGACCCAGTACTTC	CASSYPGGQETQYF
NA	16	TRBJ2-1	TRBV2	TRBD2	TGTGCCAGCAGTGATACCGGGACTAGCGGGAGAAATGAGCAGTTCTTC	CASSDTGTSGRNEQFF
NA	14	TRBJ2-7	TRBV5-1	NA	TGCGCCAGCAGCTTAAACAGGGATGGGTACGAGCAGTACTTC	CASSLNRDGYEQYF
NA	15	TRBJ2-7	TRBV5-5	TRBD1	TGTGCCAGCAGCTTGTACGGACAGGGGACCTACGAGCAGTACTTC	CASSLYGQGTYEQYF
NA	15	TRBJ2-5	TRBV28	NA	TGTGCCAGCAGTCGTAAAATGACTGGTGGAGAGACCCAGTACTTC	CASSRKMTGGETQYF
NA	14	TRBJ2-7	TRBV5-1	NA	TGCGCCAGCAGCTTAGGAGACCCTACCTACGAGCAGTACTTC	CASSLGDPTYEQYF
NA	14	TRBJ2-1	TRBV6-5	TRBD2	TGTGCCAGCAGTCGTCTAGCGGGTAACAATGAGCAGTTCTTC	CASSRLAGNNEQFF
NA	14	TRBJ1-2	TRBV4-1	NA	TGCGCCAGCAGCCGTACAGATTCAAACTATGGCTACACCTTC	CASSRTDSNYGYTF
NA	14	TRBJ1-1	TRBV13	NA	TGTGCCAGCACTGAAAGCGGGGCGAACACTGAAGCTTTCTTT	CASTESGANTEAFF
NA	15	TRBJ2-5	TRBV11-1	NA	TGTGCCAGCAGCTTGGGCCCCGAGGGACAAGAGACCCAGTACTTC	CASSLGPEGQETQYF
NA	12	TRBJ1-1	TRBV29-1	NA	TGCAGCGTTGGACAGGTTGGCACTGAAGCTTTCTTT	CSVGQVGTEAFF
NA	14	TRBJ2-5	TRBV11-2	NA	TGTGCCAGCAGCTTATTTGACACCCAAGAGACCCAGTACTTC	CASSLFDTQETQYF
NA	14	TRBJ2-3	TRBV4-3	NA	TGCGCCAGCAGCCCACGGTCGTCGAGGGATACGCAGTATTTT	CASSPRSSRDTQYF
few	15	TRBJ2-2	TRBV5-4	NA	TGTGCCAGCAGCTCAGCCAGGGGGAACACCGGGGAGCTGTTTTTT	CASSSARGNTGELFF
NA	14	TRBJ2-7	TRBV11-2	TRBD2	TGTGCCAGCAGCTTAACTAGCGGGACCTACGAGCAGTACTTC	CASSLTSGTYEQYF
NA	14	TRBJ1-6	TRBV7-9	NA	TGTGCCAGCAACGGGATGTTCGATAATTCACCCCTCCACTTT	CASNGMFDNSPLHF
NA	15	TRBJ2-7	TRBV11-1	NA	TGTGCCAGCAGCTTAGCGGACACCCTCTCCTACGAGCAGTACTTC	CASSLADTLSYEQYF
NA	15	TRBJ1-4	TRBV11-2	TRBD1	TGTGCCAGCAGCCTGTCCGGGACAGGCAATGAAAAACTGTTTTTT	CASSLSGTGNEKLFF
NA	12	TRBJ2-1	TRBV28	NA	TGTGCCAGCAGTTTATTCCTGAATGAGCAGTTCTTC	CASSLFLNEQFF
NA	13	TRBJ2-7	TRBV7-8	TRBD1	TGTGCCAGCAGCTTAGGGACAGGCTACGAGCAGTACTTC	CASSLGTGYEQYF
NA	13	TRBJ1-1	TRBV30	NA	TGTGCCTGGGATAAGGGAGGGGGCACTGAAGCTTTCTTT	CAWDKGGGTEAFF
NA	16	TRBJ2-3	TRBV9	NA	TGTGCCAGCAGCGGGTTTGGGAGGTCAGGCACAGATACGCAGTATTTT	CASSGFGRSGTDTQYF
NA	13	TRBJ2-7	TRBV5-1	NA	TGCGCCAGCAGCTTGGACAGGTCCTACGAGCAGTACTTC	CASSLDRSYEQYF
NA	15	TRBJ2-3	TRBV9	TRBD1	TGTGCCAGCAGCCGCCTGGGACAGACCACAGATACGCAGTATTTT	CASSRLGQTTDTQYF
NA	12	TRBJ1-1	TRBV29-1	NA	TGCAGCGGCCTCAGGGGAGACACTGAAGCTTTCTTT	CSGLRGDTEAFF
NA	15	TRBJ1-4	TRBV7-9	NA	TGTGCCAGCAGCTTAACGGAGACAACTAATGAAAAACTGTTTTTT	CASSLTETTNEKLFF
NA	14	TRBJ2-1	TRBV5-6	TRBD1	TGTGCCAGCAGCTTAGGGGGCCCCTACAATGAGCAGTTCTTC	CASSLGGPYNEQFF
NA	12	TRBJ2-7	TRBV12-3/TRBV12-4	NA	TGTGCCAGCAGTCGACAGTCCTACGAGCAGTACTTC	CASSRQSYEQYF
NA	15	TRBJ2-1	TRBV6-1	NA	TGTGCCAGCAGTGAAGAAGGAGGAGTCTACAATGAGCAGTTCTTC	CASSEEGGVYNEQFF